Shown below are 20 T cell receptor beta chains from a single sample sequenced in a study of blood T cell repertoires in COVID-19. The protocol was immunoSEQ multiplex PCR, while the TCRdb copy is restricted to in-frame clones and leaves out a portion. The sample holds a few hundred thousand clones; 80% to 90% are singletons and the top ten take about 4.3%. The specimen was PBMCs or T cells enriched from blood (not recorded which). The receptors shown here come from a woman aged 25 to 39 who had recovered from COVID-19.

The genes are TRBV24-1 and TRBJ1-2; D uncertain. V was cut by 3 bases and J by 7 bases, with 8 bases left in between. Germline CDR1 reads KGHDR; CDR2 reads SFDVKD. The CDR3 covers 12 residues. CDR3 region: CATSDPPGGYTF. The CDR3 DNA is TGTGCCACCAGTGATCCGCCCGGTGGCTACACCTTC.

V is TRBV27 and J is TRBJ2-3; 9 bases map to TRBD2. CDR1 is MNHEY, CDR2 SMNVEV, per germline (reference sequence). The CDR3 consists of 13 residues. Trimming removed 8 bases from V and 6 bases from J; junction bases left unmatched: 6. CDR3 sequence: CASGTSRGDTQYF. CDR3 nucleotide sequence: TGTGCCAGCGGGACTAGCAGGGGGGATACGCAGTATTTT.

This sequence joins TRBV6-5 and TRBJ2-7, with 9 bases matching TRBD1. The CDR3 spans 16 residues. The junction had 10 bases not matched to a gene; V was cut back by 2 bases and J by 5 bases. The V gene's germline CDR1 is MNHEY and CDR2 SVGAGI. Here the CDR3 DNA reads TGTGCCAGCAGTTACGCCTCTGGACAGGGGACTGACGAGCAGTACTTC. It translates to CASSYASGQGTDEQYF.

This clone appeared once. The rearrangement uses TRBV6-5 and TRBJ1-3; D is uncertain. Germline-derived CDR1 and CDR2 are MNHEY and SVGAGI. This CDR3 is built from 13 residues. The ends were cut back, 7 bases at V and 2 bases at J, with 9 bases in the middle. The CDR3 DNA reads TGTGCCAGCATACGGGGTGCTGGAAACACCATATATTTT. Translating it yields CASIRGAGNTIYF.

J is TRBJ1-3 and V is TRBV19; no reliable D call. CDR3 size: 13 residues. Trimming took off 7 bases at V and 1 base at J, with 8 bases between the two ends. The germline gives CDR1 LNHDA, CDR2 SQIVND (reference sequence). CDR3 sequence reads: CASTRGSGNTIYF. The CDR3 DNA reads TGTGCCAGTACCCGGGGTTCTGGAAACACCATATATTTT.

The chain is built from TRBV25-1 and TRBJ2-1, with 11 positions matching TRBD2. This CDR3 has 17 residues. Germline V gene sequence: CDR1 MGHDK, CDR2 SYGVNS. V shed 2 bases and J 1 base; nucleotides not matched to a gene: 4. CDR3 sequence: CASSETASGRSYNEQFF. CDR3 DNA: TGTGCCAGCAGTGAAACGGCTAGCGGGAGGTCCTACAATGAGCAGTTCTTC. The full variable domain, rest sourced from reference TRBV25-1 and TRBJ2-1, is EADIYQTPRYLVIGTGKKITLECSQTMGHDKMYWYQQDPGMELHLIHYSYGVNSTEKGDLSSESTVSRIRTEHFPLTLESARPSHTSQYLCASSETASGRSYNEQFFGPGTRLTVL.

This clone has at least ten counts. V usage is TRBV6-4 and J usage is TRBJ2-3; 11 bases agree with TRBD2. The CDR3 extends over 15 amino acids. After removal of 4 bases from V and 4 bases from J, the junction contained 4 bases not matched to a gene. CDR1 is MRHNA and CDR2 is SNTAGT in the germline V gene. The CDR3 spells CASSVTSGSADTQYF. The CDR3 region has the DNA TGTGCCAGCAGTGTTACTAGCGGGAGTGCAGATACGCAGTATTTT.

The chain carries TRBV3-1 (or the pseudogene TRBV3-2) and TRBJ2-3, with TRBD1 identical over 7 bases. The CDR3 contains 14 residues. CDR1 LGHDT and CDR2 YNNKEL come from the germline V gene (reference sequence). V was clipped by 2 bases and J by 4 bases; unmatched bases: 3. This CDR3 reads CASSQLQGSDTQYF. The CDR3 nucleotides are TGTGCCAGCAGCCAACTACAGGGGTCAGATACGCAGTATTTT.

The chain recombines TRBV19 with TRBJ1-5; D is undetermined. This CDR3 has 14 residues. Deletions cut 3 bases from V and 11 bases from J, with 17 bases between. Per germline, CDR1 LNHDA and CDR2 SQIVND (reference sequence). In nucleotides, the CDR3 is TGTGCCAGTAGTATTGGTCAGAGGCAATCAGCCCAGCATTTT. Amino acid sequence: CASSIGQRQSAQHF. The full variable domain, rest sourced from reference TRBV19 and TRBJ1-5, is DGGITQSPKYLFRKEGQNVTLSCEQNLNHDAMYWYRQDPGQGLRLIYYSQIVNDFQKGDIAEGYSVSREKKESFPLTVTSAQKNPTAFYLCASSIGQRQSAQHFGDGTRLSIL.

CDR3 residues: CASSRSTSGRLYEQYF. CDR3 bases: TGTGCCAGCAGCCGTTCGACTAGCGGGAGGCTTTACGAGCAGTACTTC. J is TRBJ2-7 and V is TRBV3-1 (or the pseudogene TRBV3-2); 13 nucleotides line up with TRBD2. CDR1 is LGHDT, CDR2 YNNKEL, per germline (reference sequence). Germline trimming cut 4 bases from V and 4 bases from J; bases unmatched to any gene: 7. This CDR3 has 16 residues.

This chain joins TRBV20-1 and TRBJ1-1; D is unresolved. Germline V gene data show CDR1 as DFQATT and CDR2 as SNEGSKA (reference sequence). The CDR3 sequence is 11 residues long. Between the trimmed V and J ends, which lost 5 bases and 0 bases, there was a span of 4 bases. The CDR3 reads CSAPVNTEAFF. CDR3 DNA sequence: TGCAGTGCTCCGGTGAACACTGAAGCTTTCTTT.

CDR3 nucleotides: TGTGCCAGCAGTCCGAACGTAAGGCAGGGGGCGCCGACAAACATTCAGTACTTC. Residues: CASSPNVRQGAPTNIQYF. The chain employs TRBV6-6 and TRBJ2-4; 8 bases line up with TRBD1. This CDR3 comprises 18 residues. V gave up 5 bases and J gave up 6 bases; unmatched junction bases: 18. From germline, CDR1 is MNHNY and CDR2 SVGAGI (reference sequence).

This clone is a singleton in its sample. The V call is TRBV11-2, the J call TRBJ2-3; 9 nucleotides line up with TRBD2. Losses at the gene ends were 1 base for V and 14 bases for J; bases not matched to a gene: 7. Germline V CDR1 and CDR2: SGHAT, FQNNGV. CDR3 length: 13 residues. The CDR3 protein is CASSLGERGASYF. Written as DNA, the CDR3 is TGTGCCAGCAGCTTAGGGGAGCGGGGGGCTTCGTATTTT.

V is TRBV28 and J is TRBJ1-1; tentative D call: TRBD1 (6 bases). The V end was cut by 4 bases, the J end by 1 base, with 10 bases between. The germline V gene has CDR1 MDHEN and CDR2 SYDVKM. This CDR3 is 14 amino acids long. The CDR3 is CASSSTGTNTEAFF. The CDR3 coding sequence is TGTGCCAGCAGTTCTACAGGGACGAACACTGAAGCTTTCTTT.

This clone was recorded only once. In nucleotides, the CDR3 is TGTGCCAGCAGTGACTCGATGGGGGCCTATGGCTACACCTTC. Encoded protein: CASSDSMGAYGYTF. V and J are TRBV6-4 and TRBJ1-2; possibly TRBD1 for D (6 bases). Trimming cost V 0 bases and J 4 bases, with 9 bases left between them. The CDR3 covers 14 residues. Germline values: CDR1 MRHNA, CDR2 SNTAGT.

This clone was picked up a small number of times. The chain recombines TRBV28 with TRBJ1-5, with D unresolved. The CDR3 has 18 amino acids. Germline V lookup: CDR1 MDHEN, CDR2 SYDVKM. V gave up 0 bases and J gave up 0 bases, with 15 bases separating them. For the CDR3, the DNA is TGTGCCAGCAGTTTATGGGGGAGCCAAATTTATAGCAATCAGCCCCAGCATTTT. It codes for CASSLWGSQIYSNQPQHF.

The rearrangement links TRBV29-1 to TRBJ1-2; 8 bases agree with TRBD1. Unmatched junction bases numbered 5, after V lost 4 bases and J lost 4 bases. The length of the CDR3 is 13 residues. In germline, CDR1 is SQVTM, CDR2 ANQGSEA. This chain's CDR3 is CSVAGQGAYGYTF. CDR3 nucleotide sequence: TGCAGCGTTGCAGGGCAGGGGGCCTATGGCTACACCTTC.

The chain is built from TRBV12-3 or TRBV12-4 and TRBJ2-5; no clear D. Trimming removed 0 bases from V and 2 bases from J, with 4 bases in between. The CDR3 loop spans 13 amino acids. The CDR3 DNA follows: TGTGCCAGCAGTTTAGCCCCTCAAGAGACCCAGTACTTC. This sequence encodes CASSLAPQETQYF.

The chain uses TRBV19 and TRBJ1-1, with no clear D. The CDR3 is 15 amino acids. The V and J ends lost 5 bases and 1 base respectively, with 14 bases between them. Germline loops: CDR1 LNHDA, CDR2 SQIVND (reference sequence). The CDR3 loop reads CASSPFVTRNTEAFF. The CDR3 coding sequence is TGTGCCAGTAGTCCCTTTGTTACTAGGAACACTGAAGCTTTCTTT.

The chain combines TRBV30 with TRBJ2-5, with 8 positions matching TRBD1. The CDR3 loop spans 14 amino acids. Germline-derived CDR1 and CDR2 are GTSNPN and SVGIG (reference sequence). The junction had 7 bases not matched to a gene; V was cut back by 3 bases and J by 4 bases. CDR3 sequence (DNA): TGTGCCTGGAGCACAGGACAGGGCGGAGAGACCCAGTACTTC. Its translation is CAWSTGQGGETQYF. Looking up the rest from reference TRBV30 and TRBJ2-5 gives the full variable domain: SQTIHQWPATLVQPVGSPLSLECTVEGTSNPNLYWYRQAAGRGLQLLFYSVGIGQISSEVPQNLSASRPQDRQFILSSKKLLLSDSGFYLCAWSTGQGGETQYFGPGTRLLVL.